Listed here are 7 T cell receptor beta chains from one sample, sequenced in a study of blood T cell repertoires in COVID-19. Profiling relied on immunoSEQ multiplex PCR, and the TCRdb table lists in-frame clones only, not all of them. The sample lists some 50,000 clones, around 87% occurring once. Sequencing was performed on PBMCs or T cells enriched from blood (not recorded which). The receptor source for this set is a woman in her forties or fifties who had recovered from COVID-19.

The chain carries TRBV6-2 or TRBV6-3 and TRBJ2-1; 10 nucleotides agree with TRBD2. Germline values: CDR1 MNHEY, CDR2 SVGEGT. CDR3 length: 19 residues. Trimming took 5 bases from V and 6 from J; bases not matched to a gene: 19. DNA of the CDR3: TGTGCCAGCAGTACATATCCGGGACTAGCGTCGGGGCAATCCAATGAGCAGTTCTTC. It codes for CASSTYPGLASGQSNEQFF.

The V gene is TRBV28, the J gene TRBJ2-7; 9 nucleotides line up with TRBD1. This CDR3 is 15 amino acids long. In germline, CDR1 is MDHEN, CDR2 SYDVKM. J lost 2 bases, V lost 5 bases, and 7 bases had no gene match. The CDR3 region is CASSAPGTGTYEQYF. The CDR3 region has the DNA TGTGCCAGCAGTGCCCCCGGGACAGGGACCTACGAGCAGTACTTC.

This sequence joins TRBV14 and TRBJ2-3; perhaps TRBD1 as D (5 bases). There are 15 residues in the CDR3. Germline V lookup: CDR1 SGHDN, CDR2 FVKESK. The V and J ends lost 5 bases and 7 bases respectively, with 19 bases between them. CDR3 in amino acids: CASSSARAVLNTQYF. CDR3 nucleotide sequence: TGTGCCAGCAGCTCCGCCAGGGCCGTACTAAATACGCAGTATTTT.

This sequence joins TRBV6-1 and TRBJ1-5, with 8 positions matching TRBD1. Germline values: CDR1 MNHNS, CDR2 SASEGT. V lost 7 bases to trimming and J lost 1 base; unmatched junction nucleotides: 6. The CDR3 has 15 amino acids. The CDR3 nucleotides read TGTGCCAGCACAAAAGGACAGGGAAGCAATCAGCCCCAGCATTTT. It encodes CASTKGQGSNQPQHF.

The chain recombines TRBV2 with TRBJ2-1, with D perhaps TRBD2 (6 bases). This CDR3 region has 15 residues. CDR1 and CDR2 from the germline V gene are SNHLY and FYNNEI. The germline V and J ends were trimmed by 5 bases and 6 bases, with 17 bases remaining between them. Here the CDR3 reads CASSLSRDLVNEQFF. The CDR3 DNA is TGTGCCAGCAGTCTTAGTCGGGACTTAGTCAATGAGCAGTTCTTC.

This clone has just a few counts. The chain has TRBV12-2 and TRBJ1-6. TRBV12-2 is classified as a pseudogene. The CDR3 spans 16 residues. The chain's CDR3 is CASRLTGGGSHSPLHF. The CDR3 coding sequence is TGTGCAAGTCGCTTAACCGGGGGTGGGTCTCATTCACCCCTCCACTTT.

This clone was observed a few times. The chain joins TRBV28 to TRBJ2-1; no reliable D call. Germline V gene sequence: CDR1 MDHEN, CDR2 SYDVKM. The CDR3 spans 11 residues. The V end lost 6 bases, the J end lost 9 bases, and 9 bases lay between the germline ends. CDR3 in DNA: TGTGCCAGCAGCCTCAGAAGTGAGCAGTTCTTC. Amino acid sequence: CASSLRSEQFF.